This T cell receptor beta chain was obtained from a study of cytomegalovirus exposure and HLA in healthy donors. Overall study results and limits: Indistinguishable V segments, including TRBV6-2 and TRBV6-3, were excluded. On later analysis, the bulk of CMV-associated TCR beta chains appeared to be HLA-restricted.

Germline CDR1 reads SEHNR; CDR2 reads FQNEAQ (reference sequence). The CDR3 is 13 residues long. J gave up 9 bases and V 5 bases, and 9 bases lay outside the gene matches. Of note for this clone: Its antigen is unknown.

The PCR had 60 Vbeta and 13 Jbeta primers. Measured with immunoSEQ multiplex PCR; TCRdb has only the in-frame clones, and not every one. The sample has 150,000 to 200,000 clones; approximately 80% are singletons. The chain uses TRBV7-9 and TRBJ2-5; 7 nucleotides match TRBD1. The sequenced material came from PBMCs. The origin of this receptor is a woman in her 30s in good health and CMV-seronegative. The CDR3 sequence: CASSADRSKAQYF. In nucleotides, the CDR3 is TGTGCCAGCAGCGCGGACAGGTCTAAGGCCCAGTACTTC.